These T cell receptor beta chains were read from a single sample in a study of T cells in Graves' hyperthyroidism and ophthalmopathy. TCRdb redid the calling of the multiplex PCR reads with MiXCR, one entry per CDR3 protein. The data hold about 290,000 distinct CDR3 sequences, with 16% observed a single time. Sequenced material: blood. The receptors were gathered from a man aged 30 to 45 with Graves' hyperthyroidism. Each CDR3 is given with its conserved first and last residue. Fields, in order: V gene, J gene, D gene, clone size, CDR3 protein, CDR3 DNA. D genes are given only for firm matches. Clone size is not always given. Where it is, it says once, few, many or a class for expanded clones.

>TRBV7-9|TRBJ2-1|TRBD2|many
CASSLGASGTYNEQFF
TGTGCCAGCAGCCTTGGTGCTAGCGGCACCTACAATGAGCAGTTCTTC
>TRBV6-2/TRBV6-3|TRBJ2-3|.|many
CASNEGPSDTQYF
TGTGCCAGCAACGAAGGCCCCTCAGATACGCAGTATTTT
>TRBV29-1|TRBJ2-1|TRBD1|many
CSTGTGMNEQFF
TGCAGCACCGGGACAGGGATGAATGAGCAGTTCTTC
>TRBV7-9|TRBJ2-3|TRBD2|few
CASSLARGAGGGDTQYF
TGTGCCAGCAGCTTAGCCCGTGGAGCGGGAGGGGGGGATACGCAGTATTTT
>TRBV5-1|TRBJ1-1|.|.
CASSSGTGHTEACF
TGCGCCAGCAGCTCCGGAACGGGGCACACTGAAGCTTGCTTT
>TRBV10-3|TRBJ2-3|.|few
CAISDSTSTDTQYF
TGTGCCATCAGTGATTCCACTAGCACAGATACGCAGTATTTT
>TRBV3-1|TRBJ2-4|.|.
CASSQGGRNIQYF
TGTGCCAGCAGCCAGGGGGGCAGGAACATTCAGTACTTC
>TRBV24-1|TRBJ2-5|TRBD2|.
CATSGGSGETQYF
TGTGCCACCAGTGGCGGGAGCGGGGAGACCCAGTACTTC
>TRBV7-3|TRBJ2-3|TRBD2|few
CASSPGTSADTQYF
TGTGCCAGCAGCCCCGGGACTAGTGCAGATACGCAGTATTTT
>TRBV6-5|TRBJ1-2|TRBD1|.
CASSYQGTGASYGYTF
TGTGCCAGCAGTTACCAGGGGACAGGGGCCTCCTATGGCTACACCTTC
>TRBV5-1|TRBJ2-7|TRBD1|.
CASSSGTGGPYEQYF
TGCGCCAGCAGCTCCGGGACAGGGGGCCCCTACGAGCAGTACTTC
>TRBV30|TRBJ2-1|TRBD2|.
CAWSVLAGDEQFF
TGTGCCTGGAGTGTACTCGCGGGAGATGAGCAGTTCTTC
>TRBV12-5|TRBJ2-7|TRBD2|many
CASGLAVYEQYF
TGTGCTAGTGGTCTAGCGGTATACGAGCAGTACTTC
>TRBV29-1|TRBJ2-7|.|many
CSVSRDLEQYF
TGCAGCGTCTCGCGGGACCTCGAGCAGTACTTC
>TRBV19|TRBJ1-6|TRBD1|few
CASSITSQGVGPLHF
TGTGCCAGTAGTATAACGAGCCAGGGGGTTGGACCCCTCCACTTT
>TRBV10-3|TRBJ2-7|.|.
CATEQGSTGEQYF
TGTGCCACAGAACAGGGATCCACGGGGGAGCAGTACTTC
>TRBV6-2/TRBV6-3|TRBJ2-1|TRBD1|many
CASSYDRALNEQFF
TGTGCCAGCAGTTATGACAGGGCCCTCAATGAGCAGTTCTTC
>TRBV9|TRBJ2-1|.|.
CASSNPGLDHNEQFF
TGTGCCAGCAGCAACCCGGGACTGGACCACAATGAGCAGTTCTTC
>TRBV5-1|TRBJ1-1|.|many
CASSLGAGQNTEAFF
TGCGCCAGCAGCTTGGGGGCCGGACAGAACACTGAAGCTTTCTTT
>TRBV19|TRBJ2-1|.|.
CATSPIGGKNNEQFF
TGTGCCACATCCCCCATTGGGGGGAAAAACAATGAGCAGTTCTTC
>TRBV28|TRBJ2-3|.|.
CASSSRGWGRADTQYF
TGTGCCAGCAGTTCCAGGGGCTGGGGGCGAGCTGATACGCAGTATTTT
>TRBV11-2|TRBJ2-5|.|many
CASSLDQASARETQYF
TGTGCCAGCAGCTTAGATCAGGCTAGCGCAAGAGAGACCCAGTACTTC
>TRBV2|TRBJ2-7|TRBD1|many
CASNTGSGGRGYEQYF
TGTGCCAGCAACACAGGATCAGGGGGTAGGGGGTACGAGCAGTACTTC
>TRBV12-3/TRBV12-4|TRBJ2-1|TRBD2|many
CASSLARLAGRNEQFF
TGTGCCAGCAGTTTAGCTAGACTAGCGGGACGGAATGAGCAGTTCTTC
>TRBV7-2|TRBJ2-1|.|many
CASSLGSSRYNEQFF
TGTGCCAGCAGCTTAGGGTCTAGCAGATACAATGAGCAGTTCTTC
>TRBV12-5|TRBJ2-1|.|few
CASGLVHNNEQFF
TGTGCTAGTGGTTTGGTACACAACAATGAGCAGTTCTTC
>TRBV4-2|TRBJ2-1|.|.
CASSQERLRNEQFF
TGTGCCAGCAGCCAAGAACGGCTTAGAAATGAGCAGTTCTTC
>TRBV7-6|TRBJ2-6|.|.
CASSPGDVSGANVLTF
TGTGCCAGCAGCCCCGGTGACGTTTCTGGGGCCAACGTCCTGACTTTC
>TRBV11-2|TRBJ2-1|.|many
CASSFSPGLSYEQFF
TGTGCCAGCAGCTTCTCTCCTGGACTCTCATATGAGCAGTTCTTC
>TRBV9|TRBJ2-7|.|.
CASSANDGSYEQYF
TGTGCCAGCAGCGCCAATGACGGCTCCTACGAGCAGTACTTC
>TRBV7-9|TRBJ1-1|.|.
CASSRLNTEAFF
TGTGCCAGCAGCCGCCTGAACACTGAAGCTTTCTTT
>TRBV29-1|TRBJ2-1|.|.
CSTGGNEQFF
TGCAGCACAGGAGGAAATGAGCAGTTCTTC
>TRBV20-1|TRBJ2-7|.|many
CSAKGHPSYEQYF
TGCAGTGCTAAAGGACATCCTTCCTACGAGCAGTACTTC
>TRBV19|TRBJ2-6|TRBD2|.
CASSILAGISSGANVLTF
TGTGCCAGTAGTATACTAGCGGGAATCTCATCTGGGGCCAACGTCCTGACTTTC
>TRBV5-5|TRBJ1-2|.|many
CASSLPNYGYTF
TGTGCCAGCAGCTTGCCGAACTATGGCTACACCTTC
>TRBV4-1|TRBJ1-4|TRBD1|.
CASSQNQGEGEKLFF
TGCGCCAGCAGCCAAAACCAGGGGGAAGGAGAAAAACTGTTTTTT
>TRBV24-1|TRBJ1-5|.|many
CATSDLWGNQPQHF
TGTGCCACCAGTGATTTGTGGGGTAATCAGCCCCAGCATTTT
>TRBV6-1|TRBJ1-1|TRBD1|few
CASNTGGQSVAFF
TGTGCCAGCAACACCGGGGGACAGTCGGTAGCTTTCTTT
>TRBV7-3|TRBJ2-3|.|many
CASSYWVSTTSRAQYF
TGTGCCAGCAGCTACTGGGTTTCTACGACTTCTAGGGCGCAGTATTTT
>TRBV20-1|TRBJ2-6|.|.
CSAKRAVDGANVLTF
TGCAGTGCCAAGAGAGCGGTGGACGGGGCCAACGTCCTGACTTTC
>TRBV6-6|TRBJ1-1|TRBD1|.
CASSYSPSPGTGVVVGAFF
TGTGCCAGCAGTTACTCTCCCTCCCCCGGGACAGGGGTCGTGGTCGGAGCTTTCTTT
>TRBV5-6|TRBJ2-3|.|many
CASSLGGPTDTQYF
TGTGCCAGCAGTCTTGGAGGCCCCACAGATACGCAGTATTTT
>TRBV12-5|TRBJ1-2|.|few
CASGLDGVRGYTF
TGTGCTAGTGGTTTGGACGGCGTCCGTGGCTACACCTTC
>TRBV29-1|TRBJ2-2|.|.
CSVGLQPNTGELFF
TGCAGCGTTGGACTACAGCCGAACACCGGGGAGCTGTTTTTT
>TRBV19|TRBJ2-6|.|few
CASIPGPSGANVLTF
TGTGCCAGTATCCCAGGTCCCTCTGGGGCCAACGTCCTGACTTTC
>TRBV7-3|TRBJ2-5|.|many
CASSRGQTETQYF
TGTGCCAGCAGCCGAGGGCAGACGGAGACCCAGTACTTC
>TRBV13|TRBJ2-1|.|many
CASSLFSPRGDEQFF
TGTGCCAGCAGCTTATTTAGCCCGAGGGGGGATGAGCAGTTCTTC
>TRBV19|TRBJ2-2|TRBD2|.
CASSMRGRDGELFF
TGTGCCAGTAGTATGCGGGGGAGGGACGGGGAGCTGTTTTTT